This TCR beta chain derives from a study of CD8 T cells in ankylosing spondylitis. As to this clonotype: The antigen is unknown.

Via MiXCR, TCRdb re-called the 5' RACE reads, giving one row per CDR3 protein. The table lists 500,000 to 650,000 distinct CDR3 sequences, about 5.7% of them singletons. Study outcomes and limitations: Significant enrichment of disease-linked clones was reportedly seen in matched ankylosing spondylitis synovial fluid. Ankylosing spondylitis blood seemed to carry a telltale TCR beta motif made of several highly homologous variants. Relatively scarce in peripheral blood, disease-linked clones were CD8+.

V dropped 5 bases and J dropped 3 bases, with 17 bases sitting between them. The CDR3 sequence is 15 residues long. Germline-derived CDR1 and CDR2 are SEHNR and FQNEAQ (reference sequence). This chain joins TRBV7-9 and TRBJ2-7; D perhaps matches TRBD2 (6 bases). The sequencing sample was made of blood, either unsorted or a sorted T cell fraction (not recorded which). The receptor was isolated from a male donor with ankylosing spondylitis. The DNA of the CDR3 is TGTGCCAGCAGCAGCAAGCAGGGCGGGGTCTACGAGCAGTACTTC. Protein product: CASSSKQGGVYEQYF.